This T cell receptor beta chain was sequenced in a study of CD8 T cells in ankylosing spondylitis. The CDR3 has 13 residues. V lost 4 bases to trimming and J lost 1 base, with 7 bases between them. Germline loops: CDR1 SGHTA, CDR2 FQGNSA. This clonotype was seen many times. MiXCR, applied by TCRdb to the 5' RACE reads, yields one record per CDR3 protein. This table holds 100,000 to 150,000 distinct CDR3 sequences, around 9.7% found once. Sample: blood, either unsorted or a sorted T cell fraction (not recorded which). The rearrangement joins TRBV7-2 to TRBJ1-1; D is undetermined. The TCR comes from a male donor with ankylosing spondylitis or in good health (not recorded which). DNA of the CDR3: TGTGCCAGCAGCTCAGGACGGAACACTGAAGCTTTCTTT. Its translation: CASSSGRNTEAFF.